This record covers a single TCR beta chain. A clone one base away is much larger, so this may be a read error. Together with a sample-barcoded 5' primer, a J-beta primer mix was included in a second PCR lasting about 7 to 12 cycles. A single record per CDR3 protein comes from TCRdb applying MiXCR to the 5' RACE reads. The sample holds 1.5 million to 2 million distinct CDR3 sequences, 28% seen once. The data derive from a study of blood T cells in healthy people across ages. CDR3 size: 10 residues. Germline loops: CDR1 SQVTM, CDR2 ANQGSEA. The sequencing input was blood. The clonotype was recovered from a woman aged 25 to 39 in good health. The gene calls are TRBV29-1 and TRBJ1-2; D is ambiguous. The CDR3 is CSVGLYSYTF. In nucleotides, the CDR3 is TGCAGCGTCGGGCTCTATAGCTACACCTTC. Full variable domain (remainder filled in from reference TRBV29-1 and TRBJ1-2): SAVISQKPSRDICQRGTSLTIQCQVDSQVTMMFWYRQQPGQSLTLIATANQGSEATYESGFVIDKFPISRPNLTFSTLTVSNMSPEDSSIYLCSVGLYSYTFGSGTRLTVV.